One sample yielded the 14 T cell receptor beta chains listed below, sequenced in a study of blood T cell repertoires in COVID-19 (dated by TCRdb to 2019 to 2021). Library preparation was by the immunoSEQ multiplex PCR assay. As stored in TCRdb, this immuneACCESS dataset retains in-frame rearrangements with V and J assigned. A fraction of the clones does not appear; measured against another copy, unresolved V genes explain less than half of the discrepancy, and the remainder lacks a known reason. This sample holds tens of thousands of clones; 80% to 95% were observed only once. The ten largest clones add up to 2% to 2.5% of the sample. The specimen sequenced was peripheral blood. Every receptor here comes from a human donor with active COVID-19. The donor label of this sample is uncertain.

This clone was detected once. This chain links TRBV28 with TRBJ2-5, with 10 nucleotides matching TRBD2. V dropped 6 bases and J dropped 0; count of bases not matched to a gene: 10. Germline lookup yields CDR1 MDHEN and CDR2 SYDVKM. This CDR3 is 17 amino acids long. This CDR3 is CASRGLAGALYQETQYF. The DNA for the CDR3 is TGTGCCAGCAGAGGGCTAGCGGGGGCTCTGTACCAAGAGACCCAGTACTTC.

The V gene is TRBV19, the J gene TRBJ2-3, with TRBD1 identical over 12 bases. The ends lost 2 bases at V and 4 bases at J; junction bases unmatched: 7. CDR1 and CDR2 from the germline V gene are LNHDA and SQIVND (reference sequence). The CDR3 covers 17 residues. CDR3 in amino acids: CASSIRGTGGASDTQYF. CDR3 coding DNA: TGTGCCAGTAGTATACGAGGGACAGGGGGCGCGTCAGATACGCAGTATTTT.

CDR3 sequence: CASSASGGVFSPLHF. The CDR3 DNA is TGTGCCAGTAGTGCGTCGGGGGGCGTATTTTCACCCCTCCACTTT. The gene calls are TRBV19 and TRBJ1-6; the D gene is possibly TRBD1 (6 bases). The CDR3 has 15 amino acids. Trimming stripped 5 bases from V and 9 bases from J, with 17 bases between. Germline V gives CDR1 LNHDA, CDR2 SQIVND (reference sequence). The complete variable domain, with remaining parts taken from reference TRBV19 and TRBJ1-6, reads DGGITQSPKYLFRKEGQNVTLSCEQNLNHDAMYWYRQDPGQGLRLIYYSQIVNDFQKGDIAEGYSVSREKKESFPLTVTSAQKNPTAFYLCASSASGGVFSPLHFGNGTRLTVT.

The chain combines TRBV7-3 with TRBJ2-1; D unresolved. The CDR3 has 13 amino acids. Trimming cost V 1 base and J 8 bases, with 9 bases left between them. Germline V gene data show CDR1 as SGHTA and CDR2 as FQGTGA. The CDR3 DNA reads TGTGCCAGCAGCTTAAACCCAGGCGATGAGCAGTTCTTC. The encoded protein is CASSLNPGDEQFF.

V usage is TRBV6-5 and J usage is TRBJ1-2, with 8 nucleotides matching TRBD1. Per germline, CDR1 MNHEY and CDR2 SVGAGI. With 0 bases clipped from V and 9 bases from J, the junction kept 3 bases outside the gene matches. The CDR3 is made up of 13 amino acids. CDR3 DNA sequence: TGTGCCAGCAGTTACTCGGACAGGGACCGCTACACCTTC. This codes for CASSYSDRDRYTF.

The chain combines TRBV28 with TRBJ2-6; TRBD1 might be the D (5 bases). Trimming stripped 5 bases from V and 0 bases from J, with 11 bases between. Germline loops: CDR1 MDHEN, CDR2 SYDVKM. This CDR3 comprises 16 residues. CDR3 sequence: CASSPSRDSGANVLTF. CDR3 nucleotides: TGTGCCAGCAGTCCCTCCAGGGACTCTGGGGCCAACGTCCTGACTTTC.

This clone has more than one count but fewer than ten. This sequence joins TRBV9 and TRBJ2-3, with 10 nucleotides matching TRBD2. The CDR3 is made up of 16 amino acids. Germline CDR1 and CDR2: SGDLS and YYNGEE. V lost 3 bases to trimming and J lost 1 base; unmatched junction nucleotides: 5. CDR3: CASSAPGTSGTDTQYF. Written as DNA, the CDR3 is TGTGCCAGCAGCGCCCCCGGGACTAGCGGCACAGATACGCAGTATTTT.

This clone showed up just once. V is TRBV6-1 and J is TRBJ1-5; 9 bases agree with TRBD1. Trimming removed 3 bases from V and 6 bases from J; junction bases left unmatched: 6. The CDR3 length is 15 residues. Per the germline V gene, CDR1 is MNHNS and CDR2 is SASEGT. CDR3 sequence: CASSEDRGGGQPQHF. In DNA form, the CDR3 reads TGTGCCAGCAGTGAGGACAGGGGAGGGGGTCAGCCCCAGCATTTT.

The rearrangement uses TRBV25-1 and TRBJ2-1; 12 bases line up with TRBD2. The CDR3 spans 15 residues. J gave up 6 bases and V 4 bases, and 4 bases lay outside the gene matches. Germline-derived CDR1 and CDR2 are MGHDK and SYGVNS. CDR3 region: CASSGASGGANEQFF. The DNA for the CDR3 is TGTGCCAGCAGTGGTGCTAGCGGGGGGGCCAATGAGCAGTTCTTC.

J is TRBJ2-3 and V is TRBV27; 7 bases align to TRBD1. V was pared by 6 bases and J by 0 bases, with 6 bases of the junction left unmatched. Germline V CDR1 and CDR2: MNHEY, SMNVEV (reference sequence). This CDR3 spans 15 amino acids. CDR3 amino acids: CASRDPGQSTDTQYF. CDR3 in DNA: TGTGCCAGCAGGGACCCGGGACAGAGCACAGATACGCAGTATTTT.

The rearrangement uses TRBV7-9 and TRBJ2-7; maybe TRBD1 (6 bases). Germline-derived CDR1 and CDR2 are SEHNR and FQNEAQ (reference sequence). V lost 1 base to trimming and J lost 4 bases, with 8 bases between them. The CDR3 spans 13 residues. The CDR3 nucleotides are TGTGCCAGCAGCTTAGGAGGGGGATACGAGCAGTACTTC. It is translated as CASSLGGGYEQYF.

The genes are TRBV4-1 and TRBJ2-3, with TRBD2 identical over 12 bases. Germline values: CDR1 MGHRA, CDR2 YSYEKL. J was trimmed by 4 bases and V by 0 bases; bases with no gene match: 8. The CDR3 has 18 residues. CDR3 loop: CASSQELTLAGGPDTQYF. The CDR3 DNA reads as TGCGCCAGCAGCCAAGAATTAACTCTAGCGGGGGGGCCAGATACGCAGTATTTT.

The chain links TRBV19 to TRBJ1-3, with D perhaps TRBD1 (6 bases). V shed 7 bases and J shed 0 bases, with 19 bases lying between them. The germline V gene has CDR1 LNHDA and CDR2 SQIVND (reference sequence). CDR3 size: 17 residues. The CDR3 coding sequence is TGTGCCAGTACCCGCAGGGGCGGCTTCTCCTCTGGAAACACCATATATTTT. Its translation: CASTRRGGFSSGNTIYF.

This rearrangement joins TRBV5-4 to TRBJ2-3; TRBD2 is a possible D gene (7 bases). The CDR3 extends over 18 amino acids. Trimming cost V 0 bases and J 8 bases, with 25 bases left between them. Germline CDR1 and CDR2: SGHNT and YYREEE (reference sequence). Here the CDR3 reads CASSLAGFAGGAVRTQYF. CDR3 bases: TGTGCCAGCAGCTTGGCCGGGTTTGCTGGGGGGGCCGTTCGTACGCAGTATTTT.